The source of this T cell receptor beta chain is a study of shared clonotypes between healthy human individuals. Turning to the study itself: Plates per donor: three CD4 naive, three CD4 memory, two CD8 naive, one CD8 memory. Study outcomes and limitations: The researchers took only blood, and tissue repertoires probably look different.

The CDR3 spans 15 residues. Germline V CDR1 and CDR2: LNHNV, YYDKDF (reference sequence). Trimming pared 0 bases from V and 6 bases from J, leaving 15 bases between. Original methodology: ImmunoSEQ junction-only sequences lacked quality scores, so their filtering differed. The assay was immunoSEQ multiplex PCR, and TCRdb's table has in-frame clones only and misses some. V and J calls and clone size are given by that table; D and trimming were obtained from the DNA. The sample carries about 1.5 million clones, around 95% recorded once. This clone was found once. Antigen unknown. Nashville, Tennessee was home to all donors, who were Caucasian adults.

The J gene is TRBJ2-7, the V gene TRBV15, with unresolved D. This receptor was identified in a man between 25 and 39 years old in good health. The sequenced sample was naive CD4+ T cells sorted from blood. Noted subset: CD45RA+ positively selected. The CDR3 bases are TGTGCCACCAGCAGAGAGGGCGGCAAGTTCAGCGAGCAGTACTTC. As protein: CATSREGGKFSEQYF.